This is a list of T cell receptor beta chains from one sample in a study of OX40 agonist ivuxolimab in advanced cancers. Generated by immunoSEQ multiplex PCR, the TCRdb table keeps only in-frame clones and is missing some. The table shows roughly 38,000 clones, with 82% occurring only once. The sample in question was CD4+ or CD8+ T cells sorted from blood, obtained in a trial of the OX40 agonist ivuxolimab. The receptors derive from an adult with an advanced solid tumor such as melanoma, head and neck, liver or kidney cancer. CDR3s include the opening cysteine and the closing phenylalanine or tryptophan. Each record gives: clone size, V gene, J gene, D gene, CDR3 DNA, CDR3 protein. A D gene is named only where the DNA matches it firmly. Only some rows state a clone size, as once, few, many or a class for expanded clones.

.,TRBV18,TRBJ2-7,.,TGTGCCAGCTCACCTTCCGTGGGAGACTACGAGCAGTACTTC,CASSPSVGDYEQYF
.,TRBV9,TRBJ2-7,.,TGTGCCAGCAGCGCAGTGGGGGTGGGTGAGCAGTACTTC,CASSAVGVGEQYF
once,TRBV30,TRBJ1-5,.,TGTGCCTGGAGTGGGGGTGGGGGGAATCAGCCCCAGCATTTT,CAWSGGGGNQPQHF
once,TRBV4-1,TRBJ1-6,.,TGCGCCAGCAGCCAACAGGGTCGGGGCTATAATTCACCCCTCCACTTT,CASSQQGRGYNSPLHF
.,TRBV7-9,TRBJ2-7,TRBD1,TGTGCCAGCAGCTACATGATCCGGGACAGGGGCCACGAGCAGTACTTC,CASSYMIRDRGHEQYF
.,TRBV19,TRBJ1-3,.,TGTGCCAGTAGGCGCGGGGGGGACTCTGGAAACACCATATATTTT,CASRRGGDSGNTIYF
once,TRBV13,TRBJ1-3,.,TGTGCCAGCAGCTTAGGTTCCACAGGGTTAGGAAACACCATATATTTT,CASSLGSTGLGNTIYF
.,TRBV19,TRBJ1-3,TRBD1,TGTGCCAGTAGTAGGACAGGGTTTGGAAACACCATATATTTT,CASSRTGFGNTIYF
medium-sized,TRBV5-4,TRBJ2-2,.,TGTGCCAGCAGCCCCCTCATGGGAGGAACCGGGGAGCTGTTTTTT,CASSPLMGGTGELFF
.,TRBV6-1,TRBJ2-7,.,TGTGCCAGCAGTTTCGCGGACCGAGAGCAGTACTTC,CASSFADREQYF
few,TRBV27,TRBJ2-1,.,TGTGCCAGCAGTTTAGGCCGGCGGTTGCAGTTCTTC,CASSLGRRLQFF
.,TRBV18,TRBJ2-3,.,TGTGCCAGCTCAGACCGGGAAGTCAATCAGCCCCAGTATTTT,CASSDREVNQPQYF
.,TRBV10-3,TRBJ1-5,.,TGTGCCATCAGTGAATTTTTGGAGCAGCCCCAGCATTTT,CAISEFLEQPQHF
.,TRBV2,TRBJ2-5,TRBD2,TGTGCCAGCATTCTAGCGGGGGGGCCCGGGGAGACCCAGTACTTC,CASILAGGPGETQYF
few,TRBV10-3,TRBJ2-2,TRBD1,TGTGCCATCACTCCGGGACAGGGATCGAACACCGGGGAGCTGTTTTTT,CAITPGQGSNTGELFF
.,TRBV5-1,TRBJ2-7,.,TGCGCCAGCAGCCCCCTCTCCCAGGCCTACGAGCAGTACTTC,CASSPLSQAYEQYF
once,TRBV11-2,TRBJ2-2,.,TGTGCCAGCAGCTTAAATCGAGGCGGGGAGCTGTTTTTT,CASSLNRGGELFF
.,TRBV7-2,TRBJ1-5,.,TGTGCCAGCAGCTTAAGCGGAGGACTCAATCAGCCCCAGCATTTT,CASSLSGGLNQPQHF
.,TRBV28,TRBJ1-3,.,TGTGCCAGCAGTATCGGGGGGAATGGAAACACCATATATTTT,CASSIGGNGNTIYF
.,TRBV7-9,TRBJ2-7,.,TGTGCCAGCAGCTTAGCTAGCCACGAGCAGTACTTC,CASSLASHEQYF
.,TRBV15,TRBJ1-5,.,TGTGCCACCAGCAGAGATCCGGGAAAGCCCCAGCATTTT,CATSRDPGKPQHF
.,TRBV6-5,TRBJ2-3,.,TGTGCCAGCAGTTACTCGGTTACAGGGTGGGATACGCAGTATTTT,CASSYSVTGWDTQYF
.,TRBV7-2,TRBJ1-1,.,TGTGCCAGCAGCTTAAGTCGTGGCACTGAAGCTTTCTTT,CASSLSRGTEAFF
.,TRBV5-1,TRBJ1-3,.,TGCGCCAGCAGCTTGGTCGGGTACGGAAACACCATATATTTT,CASSLVGYGNTIYF
.,TRBV6-1,TRBJ2-7,.,TGTGCCAGCTTCTCCAGGGGTTATGTGTCCTACGAGCAGTACTTC,CASFSRGYVSYEQYF
once,TRBV18,TRBJ1-1,.,TGTGCCAGCTCACCACTCATGGGGGCTGACACTGAAGCTTTCTTT,CASSPLMGADTEAFF
.,TRBV4-2,TRBJ2-7,TRBD1,TGTGCCAGCAGCCATCCCGTGGGACAGCCCTACCACTACGAGCAGTACTTC,CASSHPVGQPYHYEQYF
.,TRBV28,TRBJ1-1,.,TGTGCCAGCAGTGAAAACAGCTTCGCCACTGAAGCTTTCTTT,CASSENSFATEAFF
.,TRBV5-4,TRBJ1-2,.,TGTGCCAGCAGCTTGGGTGCAGGGATCTATGGCTACACCTTC,CASSLGAGIYGYTF
few,TRBV7-9,TRBJ2-7,TRBD2,TGTGCCAGCAGCTATGACGGCCGCTTAGCGGGAGGTTACGAGCAGTACTTC,CASSYDGRLAGGYEQYF
few,TRBV6-1,TRBJ2-2,.,TGTGCCAGCAGGAGACAGGGAGGCACCGGGGAGCTGTTTTTT,CASRRQGGTGELFF
.,TRBV5-4,TRBJ2-5,TRBD1,TGTGCCAGCAGCCGACAGGGTGAGACCCAGTACTTC,CASSRQGETQYF
few,TRBV27,TRBJ1-2,TRBD1,TGTGCCAGCAGTTTGGGGCCTCCTTGGGTTACAGGGGAGGCCACCACCTATGGCTACACCTTC,CASSLGPPWVTGEATTYGYTF
few,TRBV11-2,TRBJ1-6,TRBD1,TGTGCCAGCAGGTGGGGGGCAGGGGGTCATTCACCCCTCCACTTT,CASRWGAGGHSPLHF
.,TRBV27,TRBJ1-3,TRBD1,TGTGCCAGCAGGCGACAGGGAAACTCTGGAAACACCATATATTTT,CASRRQGNSGNTIYF
few,TRBV6-5,TRBJ2-1,TRBD2,TGTGCCAGCAGCCTCAGACTAGCTGGCTACAATGAGCAGTTCTTC,CASSLRLAGYNEQFF
.,TRBV19,TRBJ2-1,.,TGTGCCAGTAGTATGGGTAGAAACAATGAGCAGTTCTTC,CASSMGRNNEQFF
.,TRBV5-5,TRBJ2-3,.,TGTGCCAGCACCGACTCCACATCCACAGATACGCAGTATTTT,CASTDSTSTDTQYF